This record concerns one T cell receptor beta chain sequence. Its antigen remains undetermined. No base quality information exists; no much larger clone differs at one position. TCRbeta CDR3 regions were amplified from genomic DNA using the immunoSEQ Assay, a bias-controlled multiplex PCR. The study's processing was this. The number of nucleated cells in each sample was estimated from the amplification of reference gene primers within the assay. To quantify the absolute abundance of each unique TCRbeta CDR3 rearrangement, sequence reads were collapsed and filtered. For each sample, productive Simpson clonality was calculated as the square root of Simpson's diversity index across productive rearrangements. This immuneACCESS table, as held by TCRdb, lists in-frame sequences with V and J called but not all clones. Of the missing ones, under half trace to an unresolved V gene in checked studies; the others have no known cause. From that table come the V and J calls and clone size; the DNA was used to work out D and trimming. The sample records under 350,000 clones, roughly 90% of which are singletons. The top ten constitute about 4.6% of the sample.

The germline V gene (reference sequence) yields LNHDA for CDR1 and SQIVND for CDR2. From the cysteine up to the phenylalanine, the CDR3 has a length of 15 residues. The only DNA kept is the CDR3, 45 bases in frame from the first base. V is trimmed back by 4 bases and J by 9 bases, and the junction contains 6 bases that no gene match accounts for. Whole blood was collected in K2EDTA tubes by collaborating institutions according to the institutions' own protocols. For TCRbeta analysis, collaborators shipped samples in one of three forms: frozen whole blood, isolated PBMCs, or DNA extracted from either of those sample types. The sample is drawn from a study of blood T cell repertoires in COVID-19 (dated by TCRdb to 2019 to 2021). Regarding the research as a whole: Samples covering the acute and convalescent phases of COVID-19 were provided by collaborators in the United States, Italy and Spain. The prospective study material was composed of cDNA or gDNA derived from T cells, B-cell-depleted T cells, or PBMCs. Subjects who had been exposed to COVID-19, were actively infected with it, or had recovered from it provided the deeply sampled blood TCRbeta repertoires that made up the dataset. A freely available public database, intended as a resource for researchers studying the immune response to SARS-CoV-2, is where the repertoires were released. The samples were drawn from the first 160 participants of the ongoing ImmuneRACE study and from under 1,500 subjects provided by 6 global collaborators. The sample metadata nearly always contained a de-identified subject ID, COVID-19 status, age in years and sex. Where available, HLA class I and class II types were taken from metadata supplied by the sample provider and were not determined by assay-based typing.

On the study overall, not on this receptor specifically: The quantity of clinical and demographic metadata differed by source and by participant and was supplied without curation.

The chain is assembled from TRBV19 and TRBJ2-3; the junction holds 14 bases that match TRBD2. The clonotype originates from a man in his forties with acute or convalescent COVID-19. The sample comprised peripheral blood. The DNA sequence reads TGTGCCAGTAGTACGACTAGCGGGGGGGCCTCGACGCAGTATTTT. It is translated as CASSTTSGGASTQYF.